This entry concerns a single T cell receptor beta chain. This receptor's antigen is unknown. No much larger clonotype is one base removed from it; base qualities were not supplied. The data stem from a study of CD8 T cells in ankylosing spondylitis (dated by TCRdb to 2015 to 2018). For the study in its entirety: The study set out to find disease-linked TCR variants by profiling T cell receptor beta repertoires in ankylosing spondylitis patients and healthy donors. In total, the full study cohort was made up of roughly 100 healthy donors and more than 20 ankylosing spondylitis patients. Peripheral blood was sampled, and synovial fluid was also collected from ankylosing spondylitis patients.

Findings and caveats that apply to the study as a whole: Some TCR beta motif variants had previously been reported in synovial fluid and blood of reactive arthritis patients, which suggested common disease-initiation mechanisms. According to the report, matched synovial fluid samples from ankylosing spondylitis patients were significantly enriched for the disease-linked clones. A CD8+ phenotype was shown by the disease-linked clones, which were found at relatively low frequencies in peripheral blood. Blood from ankylosing spondylitis patients appeared to be characterized by a TCR beta motif composed of eight highly homologous amino acid variants.

The germline V gene gives CDR1 as LGHNA and CDR2 as YNFKEQ. V lost 3 bases and J lost 3 bases; the stretch between them is 18 bases long. CDR3 length: 17 amino acids, cysteine to phenylalanine. This entry keeps only the CDR3 DNA: 51 bases, framed from base 1. The sample was run on an Illumina HiSeq 2500. TCR beta libraries were prepared by quantitative 5'-RACE with molecular barcodes. The published analysis was carried out like this. To identify disease-linked TCR variants, a new computational method was used, one built on a probabilistic model of VDJ rearrangement. TCRdb reran the public reads through fastp at Q25 and MiXCR, keeping productive beta chains. Duplicate CDR3 protein sequences are folded into a single record with the most common DNA and genes. None of the V and J calls come from the authors' own analysis; TCRdb made them. This sample lists about 750,000 distinct CDR3 sequences; around 20% were detected once. Approximately 18% of the sample rests with the top ten.

The sequenced sample was blood, either unsorted or a sorted T cell fraction (not recorded which). Here the chain combines TRBV4-2 and TRBJ2-1; the D gene could be either TRBD1 or TRBD2, each agreeing at 6 bases. This sequence was found in a male donor with ankylosing spondylitis. CDR3 sequence: CASSQGVGGGGYNEQFF. The bases read TGTGCCAGCAGCCAGGGCGTCGGAGGGGGAGGCTACAATGAGCAGTTCTTC.